Below, 27 T cell receptor beta chains from the same sample are listed, as sequenced in a study of cytomegalovirus exposure and HLA in healthy donors (dated by TCRdb to the late 2010s). The library was prepared using the immunoSEQ multiplex PCR assay. Drawn from immuneACCESS, this table holds only the in-frame rearrangements with V and J called that TCRdb kept. Clones are partly lost; checked studies trace under half to an unresolved V gene and leave the rest unexplained. This sample lists fewer than 70,000 clones; about 95% were detected once. The top ten constitute 5.8% of the sample. The sequenced material came from PBMCs. Receptors originate from a woman under 30 in good health and CMV-seropositive.

This chain joins TRBV5-8 and TRBJ1-5; D is ambiguous. Germline CDR1 SGHTS, CDR2 YDEGEE. This CDR3 comprises 13 residues. The V end was cut by 1 base, the J end by 7 bases, with 9 bases between. The DNA for the CDR3 is TGTGCCAGCAGCTTGTTAATAAGCCAGCCCCAGCATTTT. Translated: CASSLLISQPQHF.

V gene TRBV28 combines with J gene TRBJ2-3; TRBD2 agrees at 9 bases. This CDR3 region has 17 residues. The trim removed 3 bases at V and 3 bases at J, leaving 10 bases unmatched. Germline V CDR1 and CDR2: MDHEN, SYDVKM. In DNA form, the CDR3 reads TGTGCCAGCAGTTTCGTTTGGCGGGGGGGCGATACAGATACGCAGTATTTT. The encoded protein is CASSFVWRGGDTDTQYF.

This clone has just one count. J is TRBJ2-6 and V is TRBV6-1; tentatively, D is TRBD1 (6 bases). The CDR3 loop spans 15 amino acids. Germline assignment: CDR1 MNHNS and CDR2 SASEGT. The V and J ends lost 4 bases and 4 bases respectively, with 11 bases between them. Written as DNA, the CDR3 is TGTGCCAGCAGTGCCTCAGGGGAGGGGGCCAACGTCCTGACTTTC. This translates into CASSASGEGANVLTF.

This clone was counted a few times. The rearrangement joins TRBV5-1 to TRBJ1-2, with 10 bases lining up with TRBD1. CDR3 length: 14 amino acids. Germline V CDR1 and CDR2: SGHRS, YFSETQ. Trimming at V came to 7 bases and at J to 5 bases, leaving 8 bases not matched to a gene. CDR3: CASGNPGQGYGYTF. The CDR3 nucleotides read TGCGCCAGCGGGAACCCGGGACAGGGGTATGGCTACACCTTC.

The V gene is TRBV5-1, the J gene TRBJ2-3, with 9 nucleotides matching TRBD2. This CDR3 region has 15 residues. V lost 1 base and J lost 1; bases outside the gene matches: 1. Germline CDR1 is SGHRS and CDR2 is YFSETQ. The CDR3 DNA follows: TGCGCCAGCAGCTTGTCTAGCGGGGGCACAGATACGCAGTATTTT. It encodes CASSLSSGGTDTQYF. Filled out from reference TRBV5-1 and TRBJ2-3, the complete variable domain reads KAGVTQTPRYLIKTRGQQVTLSCSPISGHRSVSWYQQTPGQGLQFLFEYFSETQRNKGNFPGRFSGRQFSNSRSEMNVSTLELGDSALYLCASSLSSGGTDTQYFGPGTRLTVL.

The genes are TRBV27 and TRBJ1-1; D is ambiguous. V was clipped by 2 bases and J by 1 base, with 5 bases between them. The CDR3 runs 13 residues. Germline V gene data show CDR1 as MNHEY and CDR2 as SMNVEV (reference sequence). In DNA, the CDR3 is TGTGCCAGCAGTTTACTATGGAACACTGAAGCTTTCTTT. Translated, it gives CASSLLWNTEAFF.

This clone was recorded once. The rearrangement links TRBV10-2 to TRBJ1-1, with unresolved D. The CDR3 is 15 residues long. V dropped 1 base and J dropped 5 bases, with 14 bases sitting between them. In germline, CDR1 is WSHSY, CDR2 SAAADI. In DNA form, the CDR3 reads TGCGCCAGCAGTGAGTTATGCGGGGTCGGGACTGAAGCTTTCTTT. It translates to CASSELCGVGTEAFF.

The chain employs TRBV19 and TRBJ1-1; 9 bases fit TRBD1. Germline V gene sequence: CDR1 LNHDA, CDR2 SQIVND (reference sequence). The J segment lost 6 bases and the V segment lost 6 bases, leaving 14 bases of the junction unmatched. The CDR3 length is 16 residues. CDR3 in amino acids: CASSPFRGQGEAEAFF. CDR3 DNA sequence: TGTGCCAGTAGCCCCTTTAGGGGACAGGGTGAGGCTGAAGCTTTCTTT.

The V and J genes are TRBV28 and TRBJ2-7, with 10 bases lining up with TRBD1. The CDR3 covers 14 residues. Germline loops: CDR1 MDHEN, CDR2 SYDVKM. The trim removed 5 bases at V and 2 bases at J, leaving 3 bases unmatched. The CDR3 sequence: CASSDRGQPYEQYF. As DNA, the CDR3 is TGTGCCAGCAGTGACAGGGGGCAGCCCTACGAGCAGTACTTC.

This sequence joins TRBV11-1 and TRBJ2-5; unclear D gene. The J call is doubtful: the DNA matches TRBJ2-7 better. The CDR3 extends over 13 amino acids. Germline-derived CDR1 and CDR2 are SGHAT and FQDESV (reference sequence). The CDR3 spells CASSSLTAYEQYF. As DNA, the CDR3 is TGTGCCAGCAGCTCACTTACAGCCTACGAGCAGTACTTC.

CDR3 sequence (DNA): TGCGCCAGCAGCCCCCGGACAGTTTATACCGGGGAGCTGTTTTTT. Amino acids: CASSPRTVYTGELFF. The chain has TRBV4-1 and TRBJ2-2; TRBD1 is a possible D gene (6 bases). The CDR3 spans 15 residues. Germline V gene sequence: CDR1 MGHRA, CDR2 YSYEKL. The V gene lost 4 bases and the J gene lost 5 bases, with 14 bases spanning the gap.

The chain uses TRBV6-6 and TRBJ1-1, with a tentative D call TRBD1 (6 bases). The CDR3 length is 13 residues. Trimming removed 5 bases at V and 10 bases at J, with 17 bases between. Looked up from germline, CDR1 is MNHNY and CDR2 is SVGAGI (reference sequence). The CDR3 spells CASSPVRGLRAFF. The DNA for the CDR3 is TGTGCCAGCAGTCCTGTCAGGGGTTTGAGAGCTTTCTTT.

A few counts support this clone. This chain joins TRBV6-4 and TRBJ2-3; 7 bases fit TRBD2. V was clipped by 0 bases and J by 5 bases; unmatched bases: 2. Germline V lookup: CDR1 MRHNA, CDR2 SNTAGT. This CDR3 contains 14 residues. CDR3: CASSDSTGGDTQYF. The DNA of the CDR3 is TGTGCCAGCAGTGACTCGACGGGGGGAGATACGCAGTATTTT.

The chain joins TRBV15 to TRBJ1-4, with 7 bases fitting TRBD1. The germline CDR1 and CDR2 sequences are LNHNV and YYDKDF (reference sequence). The CDR3 covers 16 residues. V shed 2 bases, J shed 6 bases, and the junction held 9 bases outside the gene matches. The CDR3, as DNA: TGTGCCACCAGCAGATTCGGACAGGATTTTGATGAAAAACTGTTTTTT. Its protein product is CATSRFGQDFDEKLFF.

The V call is TRBV19, the J call TRBJ2-7, with a possible D match to TRBD1 (5 bases). The CDR3 runs 13 residues. V dropped 3 bases and J dropped 2 bases, with 8 bases sitting between them. CDR1 is LNHDA and CDR2 is SQIVND in the germline V gene (reference sequence). In DNA form, the CDR3 reads TGTGCCAGTAGTATCCCAGGGACCTACGAGCAGTACTTC. It encodes CASSIPGTYEQYF.

The J gene is TRBJ2-5, the V gene TRBV7-2; 7 bases are shared with TRBD2. CDR3 length: 15 amino acids. CDR1 is SGHTA and CDR2 is FQGNSA in the germline V gene. After removal of 0 bases from V and 4 bases from J, the junction contained 5 bases not matched to a gene. CDR3 DNA sequence: TGTGCCAGCAGCTTAGCGACTAGCCGGCCAGAGACCCAGTACTTC. It is translated as CASSLATSRPETQYF.

J is TRBJ1-5 and V is TRBV9, with 7 bases lining up with TRBD1. The CDR3 is 15 amino acids. In germline, CDR1 is SGDLS, CDR2 YYNGEE. The J segment lost 4 bases and the V segment lost 4 bases, leaving 8 bases of the junction unmatched. The CDR3 DNA sequence: TGTGCCAGCAGCCCCCGGGACAGTCCAAATCAGCCCCAGCATTTT. It yields the protein CASSPRDSPNQPQHF. Drawing the rest from reference TRBV9 and TRBJ1-5, the complete variable domain is DSGVTQTPKHLITATGQRVTLRCSPRSGDLSVYWYQQSLDQGLQFLIQYYNGEERAKGNILERFSAQQFPDLHSELNLSSLELGDSALYFCASSPRDSPNQPQHFGDGTRLSIL.

V usage is TRBV6-1 and J usage is TRBJ1-1; D not resolved. V was shortened by 4 bases and J by 1 base, with 10 bases between the two germline ends. The CDR3 spans 14 residues. The V gene's germline CDR1 is MNHNS and CDR2 SASEGT. CDR3 loop: CASSVSTENTEAFF. The CDR3, as DNA: TGTGCCAGCAGTGTTTCAACTGAGAACACTGAAGCTTTCTTT.

The gene calls are TRBV28 and TRBJ2-1; a possible D gene is TRBD1 (6 bases). This CDR3 has 13 amino acids. Germline CDR1 MDHEN, CDR2 SYDVKM. V was pared by 6 bases and J by 10 bases, with 16 bases between. The chain's CDR3 is CASSETDRREQFF. DNA for the CDR3: TGTGCCAGCAGCGAGACCGACAGGAGGGAGCAGTTCTTC. The whole variable domain, remainder taken from reference TRBV28 and TRBJ2-1, is DVKVTQSSRYLVKRTGEKVFLECVQDMDHENMFWYRQDPGLGLRLIYFSYDVKMKEKGDIPEGYSVSREKKERFSLILESASTNQTSMYLCASSETDRREQFFGPGTRLTVL.

The chain combines TRBV2 with TRBJ2-1, with 8 bases lining up with TRBD1. This CDR3 is built from 15 residues. Per the germline V gene, CDR1 is SNHLY and CDR2 is FYNNEI. V lost 2 bases and J lost 8; bases outside the gene matches: 8. CDR3 sequence (DNA): TGTGCCAGCAGTGAACCCTCTCTACAGGGGGATGAGCAGTTCTTC. This codes for CASSEPSLQGDEQFF.

The chain carries TRBV30 and TRBJ2-1; unclear D gene. The CDR3 spans 12 residues. Trimming stripped 1 base from V and 6 bases from J, with 7 bases between. Germline CDR1 is GTSNPN and CDR2 is SVGIG (reference sequence). The CDR3: CAWSASFNEQFF. The CDR3 nucleotides read TGTGCCTGGAGTGCGAGTTTCAATGAGCAGTTCTTC.

J is TRBJ1-1 and V is TRBV14; D not resolved. CDR3 size: 13 residues. Trimming left V 4 bases short and J 0 bases short, with 6 bases between. In germline, CDR1 is SGHDN, CDR2 FVKESK. The CDR3 region has the DNA TGTGCCAGCAGCCCCCTTTTGAACACTGAAGCTTTCTTT. Translation gives CASSPLLNTEAFF.

The chain couples TRBV7-9 to TRBJ2-5; 11 nucleotides match TRBD2. This CDR3 has 14 amino acids. Germline values: CDR1 SEHNR, CDR2 FQNEAQ (reference sequence). J gave up 5 bases and V 4 bases, and 3 bases lay outside the gene matches. DNA of the CDR3: TGTGCCAGCAGCTCCCGGACTAGCGGGGAGACCCAGTACTTC. The encoded protein is CASSSRTSGETQYF.

V and J are TRBV18 and TRBJ2-5; D may be TRBD1 (5 bases). The CDR3 is 15 residues long. Trimming took 0 bases from V and 5 from J, leaving 13 bases between them. Germline values: CDR1 KGHSH, CDR2 LQKENI. The CDR3 reads CASSPPSGFVETQYF. The CDR3 nucleotides are TGTGCCAGCTCACCACCGTCAGGGTTTGTGGAGACCCAGTACTTC. Together with reference TRBV18 and TRBJ2-5, the CDR3 gives the full variable domain: NAGVMQNPRHLVRRRGQEARLRCSPMKGHSHVYWYRQLPEEGLKFMVYLQKENIIDESGMPKERFSAEFPKEGPSILRIQQVVRGDSAAYFCASSPPSGFVETQYFGPGTRLLVL.

This clone was recorded only once. The V call is TRBV6-5, the J call TRBJ2-2; weak D call: TRBD2 (6 bases). The CDR3 spans 14 residues. V lost 6 bases, J lost 2 bases, and 10 bases lay in between. Germline CDR1 is MNHEY and CDR2 is SVGAGI. The CDR3 bases are TGTGCCAGCAGACCGGGACTCAACACCGGGGAGCTGTTTTTT. Protein product: CASRPGLNTGELFF.

The V call is TRBV5-4, the J call TRBJ2-7; 9 nucleotides match TRBD1. Germline V CDR1 and CDR2: SGHNT, YYREEE (reference sequence). This CDR3 contains 14 residues. Unmatched junction bases numbered 7, after V lost 4 bases and J lost 5 bases. The chain's CDR3 is CASSAEGQGDEQYF. The CDR3 nucleotides read TGTGCCAGCAGCGCCGAGGGACAGGGTGACGAGCAGTACTTC.

The chain combines TRBV9 with TRBJ1-1; 7 bases align to TRBD1. The V segment lost 1 base and the J segment 1 base; nucleotides outside the gene matches: 1. Germline lookup yields CDR1 SGDLS and CDR2 YYNGEE. The CDR3 sequence is 14 residues long. DNA of the CDR3: TGTGCCAGCAGCGTAAGGACAGGGAACACTGAAGCTTTCTTT. It codes for CASSVRTGNTEAFF.